This entry lists 10 T cell receptor beta chains sequenced from one sample in a study of response to subunit inactivated influenza vaccine. Via MiXCR, TCRdb re-called the RT-PCR reads, giving one row per CDR3 protein. The profile shows over 800,000 distinct CDR3 sequences, approximately 21% of them singletons. The sample was PBMCs from blood, taken about 5 days after vaccination. These receptors were obtained from a man aged 50 or older who received an inactivated influenza vaccine.

This clonotype was detected only once. The chain recombines TRBV27 with TRBJ2-2; 8 nucleotides align to TRBD2. Germline loops: CDR1 MNHEY, CDR2 SMNVEV (reference sequence). The ends lost 2 bases at V and 5 bases at J; junction bases unmatched: 7. This CDR3 is 16 amino acids long. CDR3 DNA: TGTGCCAGCAGTTTACGGCGCGGGAGGCAAACCGGGGAGCTGTTTTTT. Its translation is CASSLRRGRQTGELFF.

The chain links TRBV20-1 to TRBJ2-5, with D perhaps matching TRBD2 (6 bases). Trimming removed 7 bases at V and 7 bases at J, with 19 bases between. CDR3 length: 13 residues. Germline V gives CDR1 DFQATT, CDR2 SNEGSKA (reference sequence). DNA for the CDR3: TGCAGTGTACCGGGGACTTGGAAGGGGACCCAGTACTTC. Translation: CSVPGTWKGTQYF.

This clonotype was observed a few times. The chain carries TRBV27 and TRBJ1-5; the D gene is possibly TRBD1 (5 bases). The V end was cut by 8 bases, the J end by 0 bases, with 14 bases between. This CDR3 spans 15 amino acids. The germline V gene has CDR1 MNHEY and CDR2 SMNVEV (reference sequence). This chain's CDR3 is CASRTSGASNQPQHF. The CDR3 coding sequence is TGTGCCAGCCGAACCTCTGGGGCTAGCAATCAGCCCCAGCATTTT.

This clonotype appeared many times. The chain has TRBV7-2 and TRBJ2-7, with TRBD1 matching over 7 bases. The CDR3 sequence is 14 residues long. J gave up 3 bases and V 4 bases, and 6 bases lay outside the gene matches. CDR1 SGHTA and CDR2 FQGNSA come from the germline V gene. Written as DNA, the CDR3 is TGTGCCAGCAGCTCCGGGACAGCGAGCTACGAGCAGTACTTC. Translating it yields CASSSGTASYEQYF.

This clonotype showed up just a few times. CDR3: CASSLAVTSGSINEQFF. The CDR3 region has the DNA TGTGCCAGCAGCTTAGCTGTGACTAGCGGATCCATCAATGAGCAGTTCTTC. This chain joins TRBV7-9 and TRBJ2-1, with 9 bases lining up with TRBD2. The V gene end was trimmed by 0 bases and the J gene end by 6 bases; junction bases not matched to a gene: 9. Germline CDR1 SEHNR, CDR2 FQNEAQ (reference sequence). This CDR3 contains 17 residues.

This clonotype was found a few times. The gene calls are TRBV5-1 and TRBJ1-6; D is unclear. V was shortened by 7 bases and J by 3 bases, with 11 bases between the two germline ends. CDR1 SGHRS and CDR2 YFSETQ come from the germline V gene. The CDR3 runs 14 residues. CDR3 sequence reads: CASATAVYNSPLHF. The CDR3 bases are TGCGCCAGCGCGACCGCAGTCTATAATTCACCCCTCCACTTT.

Only a few counts were recorded for this clonotype. This chain connects TRBV3-1 to TRBJ1-6; 9 nucleotides match TRBD1. V lost 1 base to trimming and J lost 8 bases; unmatched junction nucleotides: 6. The CDR3 runs to 16 residues. Germline V CDR1 and CDR2: LGHDT, YNNKEL (reference sequence). DNA for the CDR3: TGTGCCAGCAGCCAAGTGGGACAGGGTGGGTATTCACCCCTCCACTTT. Its translation: CASSQVGQGGYSPLHF. Combining the CDR3 with reference TRBV3-1 and TRBJ1-6 gives the whole variable domain DTAVSQTPKYLVTQMGNDKSIKCEQNLGHDTMYWYKQDSKKFLKIMFSYNNKELIINETVPNRFSPKSPDKAHLNLHINSLELGDSAVYFCASSQVGQGGYSPLHFGNGTRLTVT.

This clonotype was observed a handful of times. The chain is built from TRBV20-1 and TRBJ1-2, with D hard to call. The CDR3 loop spans 11 amino acids. Trimming removed 5 bases at V and 1 base at J, with 5 bases between. Germline lookup yields CDR1 DFQATT and CDR2 SNEGSKA (reference sequence). The CDR3 loop reads CSAEFNYGYTF. The CDR3 DNA reads as TGCAGTGCTGAGTTTAACTATGGCTACACCTTC.

This clonotype was seen only a few times. The CDR3 nucleotides are TGTGCCAGCAGCCAAGTCAGGTTCGGGGCTCCCAATGAGCAGTTCTTC. Translation gives CASSQVRFGAPNEQFF. The genes are TRBV3-1 and TRBJ2-1, with D perhaps matching TRBD1 or TRBD2 (5 bases each). Trimming cost V 1 base and J 6 bases, with 16 bases left between them. CDR3 length: 16 amino acids. Germline CDR1 LGHDT, CDR2 YNNKEL (reference sequence).

This clonotype was found a few times. The chain uses TRBV5-1 and TRBJ1-6; 7 bases are a match to TRBD1. V lost 3 bases and J lost 5; bases outside the gene matches: 5. The V gene's germline CDR1 is SGHRS and CDR2 YFSETQ. This CDR3 spans 15 amino acids. The CDR3 here is CASSSGDRDNSPLHF. The CDR3 nucleotides read TGCGCCAGCAGCTCGGGGGACAGAGATAATTCACCCCTCCACTTT. The full variable domain, in which reference TRBV5-1 and TRBJ1-6 provide the parts outside the CDR3, is KAGVTQTPRYLIKTRGQQVTLSCSPISGHRSVSWYQQTPGQGLQFLFEYFSETQRNKGNFPGRFSGRQFSNSRSEMNVSTLELGDSALYLCASSSGDRDNSPLHFGNGTRLTVT.